This TCR beta chain was sequenced in a study of cytomegalovirus exposure and HLA in healthy donors (dated by TCRdb to about 2017). Broadly, across the study: In an earlier analysis of under 750 of the donors, approximately 300 Gb of sequence data and 90 million to 120 million unique TCR beta sequences from 180 million or so T cells were reported. A later genetic analysis used genome-wide SNP genotypes for about three fifths of the 666 donors, treating that subset as a discovery cohort. In addition to the first cohort of 500 to 850 subjects, a separate validation cohort of 120 different subjects was used. In the later analysis, no new phenotypic data were used to find candidate immune exposures; instead, reliance was placed on TCR beta sequences and their occurrence across donors. All discovery cohort repertoires had been generated on a single sequencing platform. Both class I and class II loci were covered by HLA typing, at four-digit resolution. The study combined high-throughput TCR immunosequencing, statistical association of individual TCRs with disease status, and machine learning to predict cytomegalovirus infection status. Among the roughly 400 genotyped donors, about 83% belonged to the genetic ancestry cluster associated with self-reported Caucasian donors. Donor age, sex, ethnicity and CMV serostatus were collected together with the repertoire data. A later analysis re-analyzed previously published TCR beta repertoires from approximately 670 donors and added high-resolution HLA genotyping to study TCR occurrence patterns. On average, 235,054 unique TCR beta nucleotide sequences were sequenced per donor among some 430 genotyped donors of the cohort, with 15% to 20% of those sequences being non-productive. Several DR-DQ haplotypes were handled as single units for association and clustering, since linkage in the cohort was strong. The study used immunosequencing to profile the T cell repertoires of 666 subjects and linked those repertoires to cytomegalovirus serostatus. The study aimed to test whether signatures of past pathogen exposure could be identified by cataloging public T cell receptors. An early release that covered approximately 600 HLA-typed donors contained approximately 290 gigabases of sequencing data and around 80 million unique TCR sequences. An earlier analysis of about 620 of the donors applied high-throughput TCR beta sequencing to assess whether each TCR beta V gene segment acted as functional or pseudogenic. Typing coverage varied by locus: roughly 620-640 donors for A, B, C, DRB1 and DQB1; roughly 500 for DQA1; about 590 for DPA1; roughly 470 for DPB1.

The junction carries 11 bases between V and J, which are trimmed by 8 bases and 0 bases respectively. Taken from cysteine to phenylalanine, the CDR3 has 14 residues. The DNA shown is the 42-base CDR3, in frame from base 1. Sequences ENHRY (CDR1) and SYGVKD (CDR2) are obtained from the germline V gene. Turning to this clone: Its specific antigen is unknown. Qualities for individual bases were not recorded, and no much larger clone is one base off.

Preparation of the library involved the immunoSEQ multiplex PCR assay. For the multiplex PCR, a mixture combining 60 forward primers for TCR Vbeta segments and 13 reverse primers for TCR Jbeta segments was used. The CDR3 region of rearranged TCR beta genes was amplified from genomic DNA with a multiplex PCR assay. The Illumina HiSeq System was used to sequence the amplified TCR beta libraries as 87-base-pair reads. The study's processing was this. In a later analysis, approximately 74 million unique TCR beta chains were counted across the 650 to 750 repertoires, and around 10 million of these chains were shared by at least two donors. Raw reads were error-corrected and collapsed into unique sequences with a nearest-neighbor algorithm that merged closely related sequences to remove PCR and sequencing errors. CDR3 sequences were aligned to IMGT reference sequences to assign V, D and J gene segments. For a sequence to be retained, a match of at least six nucleotides to both a V gene segment and a J gene segment was required. A rearrangement was called productive if the CDR3 had no stop codons and remained in frame with V and J, and every other rearrangement was called non-productive. Following IMGT convention, CDR3 was defined as the stretch from the second conserved V-encoded cysteine up to the conserved J-encoded phenylalanine. The earlier analysis of 587 of the donors excluded sequences that lacked an unambiguous match to a single V gene segment. In an earlier analysis of around 590 of the donors, a V segment was called functional when productive rearrangements were above 56.7%, and segregating when the standard deviation between donors exceeded 5%. A statistical classification framework was developed to diagnose cytomegalovirus status using the catalog of TCR beta chain sequences. In a later analysis, TCR nucleotide sequences were compared against IMGT/GENE-DB human TR gene sequences so that V and J genes could be assigned. Using the TCRdist pipeline, a later analysis assigned CDR3 sequences along with most-parsimonious VDJ recombination scenarios. In a later analysis, each TCR beta chain was defined by its CDR3 amino acid sequence together with its V-gene family, and reads lacking a unique V-gene family were excluded. A later analysis removed 500 to 650 highly shared, low-generation-probability nucleotide sequences to deal with suspected cross-contamination and a sequencing artifact. For each public chain, a later analysis derived a clonal expansion index from normalized ranks of inferred template counts within each repertoire. Generation probabilities in a later analysis came from a VDJ recombination model fitted to out-of-frame rearrangements, and those results were checked against IGoR. In a later analysis, hypergeometric tests were used to score TCR-TCR, TCR-HLA and TCR-CMV co-occurrence, with a repertoire-size bias correction applied to TCR pairs. False discovery rates were estimated in a later analysis by permuting HLA or CMV assignments 20 times. In a later analysis, co-occurring TCRs were grouped using DBSCAN, with TCRdist sequence similarity added in when clustering inside HLA-allele-positive subsets. Co-occurrence clustering excluded repertoires with fewer than 30,000 or more than 120,000 public chains, plus five with anomalous nucleotide sharing. The table was pulled from immuneACCESS by TCRdb, which kept in-frame rearrangements only. Such tables lose some clones; where checked, under half of the loss comes from unresolved V genes, and the rest has no known cause. That table gives V, J and clone size, and the DNA gave D and trimming. The sample includes about 140,000 clones, with approximately 84% observed a single time. The leading ten clones occupy around 2% of the sample.

In total, approximately 690 healthy bone marrow donors made up the cohort. At the time of sampling, all cohort members were nominally healthy, though unrecorded immune exposures were likely present. The donor was CMV seronegative and was included in the group of about 400 seronegative cohort members. A peripheral blood sample was collected from each donor, and TCR beta sequencing was performed on peripheral blood mononuclear cells. Genomic DNA was extracted from the blood cell samples with the Qiagen DNeasy Blood Extraction Kit. What the authors observed across the whole study: A later analysis reported that several top co-occurrence clusters appeared linked to parvovirus B19, influenza, CMV and Epstein-Barr virus. Because counts were too low, roughly 16 rarely observed V segments, including chromosome 9 orphons, were excluded from the earlier analysis of roughly 580 of the donors. V-gene and J-gene trimming of TCR beta chains was associated with a missense DCLRE1C variant in a later genetic analysis, and the association was replicated in an independent cohort. In vitro tests confirmed that a few of the cytomegalovirus-associated TCR beta chains recognize cytomegalovirus antigens. The classifier was reported to diagnose cytomegalovirus status with high specificity and sensitivity in both the original and validation cohorts. Some IMGT-functional V segments, including TRBV6-2 and TRBV6-3, could not be told apart with the 87-base-pair reads, so those segments were excluded. Because HLA typing was unavailable for some donors at each locus, only the typed subset was used in association tests. In an earlier analysis of approximately 600 of the donors, most TCR beta V segments were observed in productive rearrangements about 90% or about 30% of the time, broadly matching IMGT annotations. A cluster of highly shared sequence variants was judged likely to represent a technical artifact of the sequencing pipeline. A further reported finding was that TCR beta sequences accurately predicted the HLA-A and HLA-B alleles for most subjects in the first cohort. The study listed 164 TCR beta chains as associated with cytomegalovirus. The authors suggested that the approach could potentially be generalized to other disease states and immunological phenotypes. The only immune exposure information available for the cohort was CMV serostatus. Presence/absence analyses assumed roughly uniform sequencing depth across donors, an assumption that may not hold. In a later analysis, most CMV-associated TCR beta chains were found to appear HLA-restricted, with HLA associations seemingly driven largely by CMV exposure. Only TCR beta chains were sequenced in this cohort, and the absence of alpha or paired-chain data limited detectable features. Correlated functional status among segregating V segments might be attributable to linkage disequilibrium, but an unknown experimental factor could not be ruled out. Most TCR sequences were seen in very few donors, while some public TCRs were found in many individuals. When HLA alleles, especially DR and DQ, strongly co-occurred, attributing TCR associations to individual alleles was difficult. At a false discovery rate of 0.05, a later analysis linked under 20,000 TCR beta sequences to specific HLA alleles. According to a later genetic analysis, donors in an Asian-associated ancestry cluster had fewer N-insertions in productive TCRs than the roughly 700-donor mean. In a later analysis, the rate of TCR association differed among HLA loci, with DRB1 alleles having the most associated TCRs and HLA-C alleles having the fewest. Compared with equally common non-associated chains, HLA-associated TCR beta chains in a later analysis were more clonally expanded and had lower generation probabilities.

The chain couples TRBV10-3 to TRBJ1-3; there is no confident call for the D gene. The sequenced material came from PBMCs. This receptor was obtained from a woman in her forties in good health and CMV-seronegative. The DNA is TGTGCCATCCTTGAGAGGGACTCTGGAAACACCATATATTTT. This sequence encodes CAILERDSGNTIYF.